These T cell receptor beta chains were read from a single sample in a study of CD8 T cells in ankylosing spondylitis. Each CDR3 protein gets one entry after TCRdb re-called the 5' RACE reads with MiXCR. The profile covers some 26,000 distinct CDR3 sequences, with approximately 16% appearing a single time and around 27% taken by the ten largest. The sequencing sample was made of blood. The receptors were sampled from a male donor with ankylosing spondylitis or in good health (not recorded which). The CDR3 runs from the conserved cysteine through the conserved F or W. Each record gives: CDR3 DNA, CDR3 protein, clone size, D gene, V gene, J gene. D genes are given only for firm matches. Clone size is not always given. Where it is, it says once, few, many or a class for expanded clones.

CDR3nt: TGTGCCAGCAGCTTAGCGGGTAGTGGGGCTTTCTTT; CDR3aa: CASSLAGSGAFF; abundance: few; d_gene: .; v_gene: TRBV7-9; j_gene: TRBJ1-1
CDR3nt: TGTGCCACCAGTGAGGGGAGGCAGGACAATGAGCAGTTCTTC; CDR3aa: CATSEGRQDNEQFF; abundance: few; d_gene: .; v_gene: TRBV24-1; j_gene: TRBJ2-1
CDR3nt: TGCGCCAGCAGCCCGGAGGTAGCCCCCGAAGGAGATGAGCAGTTCTTC; CDR3aa: CASSPEVAPEGDEQFF; abundance: .; d_gene: .; v_gene: TRBV5-1; j_gene: TRBJ2-1
CDR3nt: TGTGCCAGCAGTTTAGGGACAGGGAACACCGGGGAGCTGTTTTTT; CDR3aa: CASSLGTGNTGELFF; abundance: .; d_gene: TRBD1; v_gene: TRBV12-3/TRBV12-4; j_gene: TRBJ2-2
CDR3nt: TGTGCCAGCAAGGGTATTAAGGGGGCCAACGTCCTGACTTTC; CDR3aa: CASKGIKGANVLTF; abundance: many; d_gene: .; v_gene: TRBV27; j_gene: TRBJ2-6
CDR3nt: TGCAGCGTCCGGGACCAAACCTACGAGCAGTACTTC; CDR3aa: CSVRDQTYEQYF; abundance: few; d_gene: .; v_gene: TRBV29-1; j_gene: TRBJ2-7
CDR3nt: TGTGCCAGCAGCATAAAGGGACTAGGTCGTGGCCATGAGCAGTTCTTC; CDR3aa: CASSIKGLGRGHEQFF; abundance: many; d_gene: TRBD2; v_gene: TRBV7-2; j_gene: TRBJ2-1
CDR3nt: TGTGCCACCCTCGTGGGGTGGGATGAGCAGTTCTTC; CDR3aa: CATLVGWDEQFF; abundance: .; d_gene: .; v_gene: TRBV24-1; j_gene: TRBJ2-1
CDR3nt: TGTGCCAGCAGTTTACGGGGGGATGAGCAGTTCTTC; CDR3aa: CASSLRGDEQFF; abundance: .; d_gene: TRBD2; v_gene: TRBV12-3/TRBV12-4; j_gene: TRBJ2-1
CDR3nt: TGCAGCGGCCTGAAAAACTTACCTAGGGCCAATGAGCAGTTCTTC; CDR3aa: CSGLKNLPRANEQFF; abundance: medium-sized; d_gene: .; v_gene: TRBV29-1; j_gene: TRBJ2-1
CDR3nt: TGTGCCAGCACCGACCACCCACTAGCGGTAGTGTCGACCCAGTACTTC; CDR3aa: CASTDHPLAVVSTQYF; abundance: many; d_gene: TRBD2; v_gene: TRBV28; j_gene: TRBJ2-5
CDR3nt: TGCAGTGCTAGGGATCCAATGTTCACCGGGGAGCTGTTTTTT; CDR3aa: CSARDPMFTGELFF; abundance: many; d_gene: .; v_gene: TRBV20-1; j_gene: TRBJ2-2
CDR3nt: TGCAGCGTTGAATCAGGCCCAAATGGCTACACCTTC; CDR3aa: CSVESGPNGYTF; abundance: many; d_gene: .; v_gene: TRBV29-1; j_gene: TRBJ1-2
CDR3nt: TGTGCCAGCAGCGTGGGACTAGCGGGAGTCGCTAGGGCCGGGGAGCTGTTTTTT; CDR3aa: CASSVGLAGVARAGELFF; abundance: .; d_gene: TRBD2; v_gene: TRBV9; j_gene: TRBJ2-2
CDR3nt: TGTGCCAGCAGTTTAGGAGGAGGGTATGGCTACACCTTC; CDR3aa: CASSLGGGYGYTF; abundance: few; d_gene: .; v_gene: TRBV12-3/TRBV12-4; j_gene: TRBJ1-2
CDR3nt: TGTGCCAGCAGCCAGGCACCCAAGGACATTCAGTACTTC; CDR3aa: CASSQAPKDIQYF; abundance: few; d_gene: .; v_gene: TRBV3-1; j_gene: TRBJ2-4
CDR3nt: TGCGCCAGCAGTCCCCTGGAGGTCCGGCGGGCATACACCGGGGAGCTGTTTTTT; CDR3aa: CASSPLEVRRAYTGELFF; abundance: few; d_gene: .; v_gene: TRBV5-1; j_gene: TRBJ2-2
CDR3nt: TGCGCCAGCAGTGCGCGCAGGGTGGGAGAGACCCAGTACTTC; CDR3aa: CASSARRVGETQYF; abundance: many; d_gene: .; v_gene: TRBV10-2; j_gene: TRBJ2-5
CDR3nt: TGCAGCCCGGGGGACACGAGCACAGATACGCAGTATTTT; CDR3aa: CSPGDTSTDTQYF; abundance: .; d_gene: .; v_gene: TRBV29-1; j_gene: TRBJ2-3
CDR3nt: TGTGCCAGCAGTTACGGAGGGAACACCGGGGAGCTGTTTTTT; CDR3aa: CASSYGGNTGELFF; abundance: many; d_gene: .; v_gene: TRBV28; j_gene: TRBJ2-2
CDR3nt: TGTGCCAGCAGCTACACTAGCGGGGGAGCCTACAATGAGCAGTTCTTC; CDR3aa: CASSYTSGGAYNEQFF; abundance: many; d_gene: TRBD2; v_gene: TRBV7-2; j_gene: TRBJ2-1
CDR3nt: TGTGCCAGCAGCCCCAGTACAACGGGGGGGAATGAGCAGTTCTTC; CDR3aa: CASSPSTTGGNEQFF; abundance: .; d_gene: TRBD2; v_gene: TRBV7-2; j_gene: TRBJ2-1
CDR3nt: TGCAGCGTTGAAGCCCTGGTTACGCGGATCTACAATGAGCAGTTCTTC; CDR3aa: CSVEALVTRIYNEQFF; abundance: .; d_gene: .; v_gene: TRBV29-1; j_gene: TRBJ2-1
CDR3nt: TGTGCCAGCAGTGCCCCTTACACAGATACGCAGTATTTT; CDR3aa: CASSAPYTDTQYF; abundance: many; d_gene: .; v_gene: TRBV2; j_gene: TRBJ2-3
CDR3nt: TGTGCCAGCAGTTTTGTGGTTGAGCAGTTCTTC; CDR3aa: CASSFVVEQFF; abundance: few; d_gene: .; v_gene: TRBV28; j_gene: TRBJ2-1
CDR3nt: TGTGCCATCAGCGAACAGGGAGTTGAGCAGTTCTTC; CDR3aa: CAISEQGVEQFF; abundance: .; d_gene: .; v_gene: TRBV10-3; j_gene: TRBJ2-1
CDR3nt: TGTGCCTGGACGGGGGGCCTTTACAATGAGCAGTTCTTC; CDR3aa: CAWTGGLYNEQFF; abundance: .; d_gene: .; v_gene: TRBV30; j_gene: TRBJ2-1
CDR3nt: TGCGCCAGCAGCTTGGCGGACAGGGTAGGCGGCTACACCTTC; CDR3aa: CASSLADRVGGYTF; abundance: .; d_gene: TRBD1; v_gene: TRBV5-1; j_gene: TRBJ1-2
CDR3nt: TGCGCCAGCAGTGGGGGGCGGATCTCCTACGAGCAGTACTTC; CDR3aa: CASSGGRISYEQYF; abundance: .; d_gene: .; v_gene: TRBV5-1; j_gene: TRBJ2-7
CDR3nt: TGTGCCAGCAGACCCAGGGTTGCGGACACTGAAGCTTTCTTT; CDR3aa: CASRPRVADTEAFF; abundance: many; d_gene: .; v_gene: TRBV7-9; j_gene: TRBJ1-1
CDR3nt: TGCGCCAGCAGGAGAGGGAGATGGGGTAATGAAAAACTGTTTTTT; CDR3aa: CASRRGRWGNEKLFF; abundance: many; d_gene: .; v_gene: TRBV4-3; j_gene: TRBJ1-4
CDR3nt: TGTGCCAGCAGCTCCAGGAGGCGGAGTGAAAAACTGTTTTTT; CDR3aa: CASSSRRRSEKLFF; abundance: many; d_gene: .; v_gene: TRBV7-2; j_gene: TRBJ1-4
CDR3nt: TGTGCCAGCAGCTCCCAGACAGGGCCCCAAGAGACCCAGTACTTC; CDR3aa: CASSSQTGPQETQYF; abundance: many; d_gene: TRBD1; v_gene: TRBV7-7; j_gene: TRBJ2-5
CDR3nt: TGTGCCAGCAGCGGGGACAGGGGGTACTCACCCCTCCACTTT; CDR3aa: CASSGDRGYSPLHF; abundance: many; d_gene: TRBD1; v_gene: TRBV7-2; j_gene: TRBJ1-6
CDR3nt: TGCGCCAGCAGCTTACAACCGGACACCGGGGAGCTGTTTTTT; CDR3aa: CASSLQPDTGELFF; abundance: many; d_gene: .; v_gene: TRBV5-1; j_gene: TRBJ2-2
CDR3nt: TGCAGTGCTAGAACGGGACGGGATAATTCACCCCTCCACTTT; CDR3aa: CSARTGRDNSPLHF; abundance: few; d_gene: .; v_gene: TRBV20-1; j_gene: TRBJ1-6
CDR3nt: TGCAGCTACCGGGACAGGGTCAGTGAGACCCAGTACTTC; CDR3aa: CSYRDRVSETQYF; abundance: few; d_gene: TRBD1; v_gene: TRBV29-1; j_gene: TRBJ2-5
CDR3nt: TGCGCCAGCGCCTCGGCGGGGGGGATAGATACGCAGTATTTT; CDR3aa: CASASAGGIDTQYF; abundance: .; d_gene: TRBD2; v_gene: TRBV5-1; j_gene: TRBJ2-3
CDR3nt: TGTGCCAGCAGTGACTCGGCGGGAGCATACAATGAGCAGTTCTTC; CDR3aa: CASSDSAGAYNEQFF; abundance: few; d_gene: TRBD2; v_gene: TRBV6-4; j_gene: TRBJ2-1
CDR3nt: TGCAGCGTTGTCAGGGAGCCCTACGAGCAGTACTTC; CDR3aa: CSVVREPYEQYF; abundance: many; d_gene: .; v_gene: TRBV29-1; j_gene: TRBJ2-7
CDR3nt: TGCAGTGCTAGAGATGATGAAAAACTGTTTTTT; CDR3aa: CSARDDEKLFF; abundance: .; d_gene: .; v_gene: TRBV20-1; j_gene: TRBJ1-4
CDR3nt: TGTGCCAGCAGCCAAGACCTAGCGGGAGGGCCGAGTGAGCAGTTCTTC; CDR3aa: CASSQDLAGGPSEQFF; abundance: few; d_gene: TRBD2; v_gene: TRBV3-1; j_gene: TRBJ2-1
CDR3nt: TGTGCCAGCAGCTTCTACCGGGGCCAAGATGGAGCTTTCTTT; CDR3aa: CASSFYRGQDGAFF; abundance: .; d_gene: .; v_gene: TRBV11-3; j_gene: TRBJ1-1
CDR3nt: TGTGCCAGCAGCAGGGGGGGTAACACCGGGGAGCTGTTTTTT; CDR3aa: CASSRGGNTGELFF; abundance: .; d_gene: .; v_gene: TRBV7-2; j_gene: TRBJ2-2
CDR3nt: TGTGCCAGCAGCTCAACTAGGTCCACAGATACGCAGTATTTT; CDR3aa: CASSSTRSTDTQYF; abundance: few; d_gene: .; v_gene: TRBV7-6; j_gene: TRBJ2-3
CDR3nt: TGTGCCAGCAGCTTAATATTCGGCCAGGGGGAGGCTTTCTTT; CDR3aa: CASSLIFGQGEAFF; abundance: few; d_gene: TRBD1; v_gene: TRBV7-2; j_gene: TRBJ1-1
CDR3nt: TGCAGCGTTGAAAGAACCCTCGTAGCTTTCTTT; CDR3aa: CSVERTLVAFF; abundance: few; d_gene: .; v_gene: TRBV29-1; j_gene: TRBJ1-1
CDR3nt: TGCGCCAGCAGCATAGACATGACAGATACGCAGTATTTT; CDR3aa: CASSIDMTDTQYF; abundance: few; d_gene: .; v_gene: TRBV5-1; j_gene: TRBJ2-3
CDR3nt: TGTGCCAGCAGCTTATCGAGGACGGACGGCATGAACACTGAAGCTTTCTTT; CDR3aa: CASSLSRTDGMNTEAFF; abundance: many; d_gene: .; v_gene: TRBV7-9; j_gene: TRBJ1-1
CDR3nt: TGTGCCAGCAGTGAAGCCCTCGGACAGCATCAGCCCCAGCATTTT; CDR3aa: CASSEALGQHQPQHF; abundance: few; d_gene: .; v_gene: TRBV2; j_gene: TRBJ1-5
CDR3nt: TGTGCCAGCGGAACGGGACTAGGGGGCAATGAGCAGTTCTTC; CDR3aa: CASGTGLGGNEQFF; abundance: .; d_gene: TRBD2; v_gene: TRBV6-2/TRBV6-3; j_gene: TRBJ2-1